This is a list of T cell receptor beta chains from one sample in a study of blood T cells in healthy people across ages. Each CDR3 protein is one row after TCRdb ran MiXCR on the 5' RACE reads. The sample includes around 1.5 million distinct CDR3 sequences, 45% to 70% of them seen just once. Material: blood. These receptors all come from a man younger than 35 in good health. CDR3s include the opening cysteine and the closing phenylalanine or tryptophan. A D gene is named only where the DNA matches it firmly. Clone size is stated in some rows and not others, as once, few, many or a class when expanded.

TRBJ2-3 TRBV6-2/TRBV6-3 NA few CASRRYPDTQYF TGTGCCAGCAGACGTTACCCAGATACGCAGTATTTT
TRBJ2-7 TRBV27 TRBD1 NA CATGVQGNYHEQYF TGTGCCACCGGAGTACAGGGGAACTACCACGAGCAGTACTTC
TRBJ2-7 TRBV7-9 NA few CASSRSDEQYF TGTGCCAGCAGCCGATCCGACGAGCAGTACTTC
TRBJ2-7 TRBV7-2 NA once CATARSFYEQYF TGTGCCACAGCTAGGAGTTTTTATGAGCAGTACTTC
TRBJ2-1 TRBV29-1 NA NA CSVEPTRIANEQFF TGCAGCGTGGAACCCACAAGAATAGCCAATGAGCAGTTCTTC
TRBJ1-5 TRBV7-9 NA NA CASSLAHWRGIGQPQHF TGTGCCAGCAGCTTAGCCCATTGGAGGGGAATAGGGCAGCCCCAGCATTTT
TRBJ2-7 TRBV10-2 NA few CASSEKPYEQYF TGCGCCAGCAGTGAAAAACCCTACGAGCAGTACTTC
TRBJ1-2 TRBV6-5 TRBD1 few CASSSRMTGRNYGYTF TGTGCCAGCAGTTCCCGGATGACAGGGAGGAACTATGGCTACACCTTC
TRBJ2-1 TRBV12-5 TRBD2 NA CASGLRLAEDNEQFF TGTGCTAGTGGTTTGAGACTAGCGGAAGACAATGAGCAGTTCTTC
TRBJ2-7 TRBV7-6 TRBD2 NA CASSQDGVAGGFKEQYF TGTGCCAGCAGCCAAGATGGAGTAGCGGGAGGTTTCAAGGAGCAGTACTTC
TRBJ2-1 TRBV24-1 NA NA CATSDLRLEWSEQFF TGTGCCACCAGTGATTTGCGACTAGAATGGAGTGAGCAGTTCTTC
TRBJ2-1 TRBV5-5 NA NA CASSPQLRDYNEQFF TGTGCCAGCAGCCCCCAGTTGCGGGACTACAATGAGCAGTTCTTC
TRBJ1-6 TRBV7-6 TRBD1 NA CASSLSPPRDRRLSPLHF TGTGCCAGCAGCTTATCCCCACCCCGGGACAGGCGCCTGTCACCCCTCCACTTT
TRBJ1-1 TRBV3-1 NA NA CASSQDGEKDTEAFF TGTGCCAGCAGCCAAGATGGGGAGAAGGACACTGAAGCTTTCTTT
TRBJ1-4 TRBV20-1 TRBD1 NA CSAPGGPNEKLFF TGCAGTGCTCCAGGGGGCCCTAATGAAAAACTGTTTTTT
TRBJ2-3 TRBV9 NA once CASSPTTGLTDTQYF TGTGCCAGCAGCCCAACCACAGGGTTAACAGATACGCAGTATTTT
TRBJ1-6 TRBV15 NA NA CATSRDPQGFNSPLHF TGTGCCACCAGCAGAGACCCCCAGGGGTTTAATTCACCCCTCCACTTT
TRBJ2-7 TRBV3-1 NA few CASSQTGGKVEQYF TGTGCCAGCAGCCAAACTGGGGGAAAGGTCGAGCAGTACTTC
TRBJ2-7 TRBV5-4 NA once CASSFRNEGREQYF TGTGCCAGCAGCTTTCGAAACGAGGGTCGCGAGCAGTACTTC
TRBJ1-1 TRBV9 NA NA CASSVVERTEAFF TGTGCCAGCAGCGTAGTCGAACGCACTGAAGCTTTCTTT
TRBJ2-3 TRBV25-1 TRBD2 NA CASTPNRSGGPSTDTQYF TGTGCCAGCACTCCCAATCGTAGCGGGGGGCCGAGCACAGATACGCAGTATTTT
TRBJ2-3 TRBV10-3 TRBD2 NA CAISVGTSGGWDTQYF TGTGCCATCAGTGTTGGAACTAGCGGGGGGTGGGATACGCAGTATTTT
TRBJ1-1 TRBV12-3/TRBV12-4 NA NA CASSPSNRVGTEAFF TGTGCCAGCAGTCCCTCCAACAGGGTTGGTACTGAAGCTTTCTTT
TRBJ2-3 TRBV3-1 NA NA CASSPYERPTDTQYF TGTGCCAGCAGCCCCTACGAGCGACCCACAGATACGCAGTATTTT
TRBJ1-6 TRBV20-1 NA NA CSAGGPDSPLHF TGCAGTGCGGGGGGGCCGGATTCACCCCTCCACTTT
TRBJ1-4 TRBV6-1 NA NA CASSEWGMGRTEKLFF TGTGCCAGCAGTGAATGGGGTATGGGTAGGACTGAAAAACTGTTTTTT
TRBJ2-1 TRBV29-1 NA NA CSVEDLSQFF TGCAGCGTTGAAGATCTTAGCCAGTTCTTC
TRBJ2-3 TRBV2 NA few CASTGDTDTQYF TGTGCCAGCACAGGGGACACAGATACGCAGTATTTT
TRBJ1-2 TRBV2 NA NA CASSPPGGGGYGYTF TGTGCCAGCAGTCCGCCGGGGGGAGGAGGCTATGGCTACACCTTC
TRBJ2-2 TRBV5-1 NA once CASTFRGNTGELFF TGCGCCAGCACATTTCGGGGGAACACCGGGGAGCTGTTTTTT
TRBJ2-2 TRBV7-6 NA NA CASSLAEEELFF TGTGCCAGCAGCCTCGCAGAAGAGGAGCTGTTTTTT
TRBJ1-4 TRBV11-2 NA NA CASSSRARGSTNEKLFF TGTGCCAGCAGCTCTCGGGCCCGGGGGTCGACTAATGAAAAACTGTTTTTT
TRBJ2-1 TRBV13 TRBD1 once CASSPRTGRLHNEQFF TGTGCCAGCAGCCCCAGGACAGGGAGGTTGCACAATGAGCAGTTCTTC
TRBJ2-1 TRBV20-1 TRBD2 NA CSASASGRGGYNEQFF TGCAGTGCTAGTGCTAGCGGGAGGGGGGGCTACAATGAGCAGTTCTTC
TRBJ1-6 TRBV25-1 NA NA CASSEQGYSPLHF TGTGCCAGCAGTGAGCAGGGATACTCACCCCTCCACTTT
TRBJ1-4 TRBV6-1 TRBD1 NA CAGSEGTGVEKLFF TGTGCCGGCAGTGAAGGGACAGGGGTAGAAAAACTGTTTTTT
TRBJ1-1 TRBV28 NA NA CASVIRVTGEAFF TGTGCCAGCGTTATTAGGGTAACGGGGGAAGCTTTCTTT
TRBJ2-1 TRBV10-1 TRBD1 few CASSDPTGNLNEQFF TGCGCCAGCAGCGATCCGACAGGGAACTTAAATGAGCAGTTCTTC
TRBJ2-5 TRBV12-3/TRBV12-4 TRBD2 once CASSPRGGRKDEQYF TGTGCCAGCAGCCCAAGAGGCGGGAGGAAGGATGAGCAGTACTTC
TRBJ2-7 TRBV4-1 TRBD1 NA CASSQDMNRGQGKVEQYF TGCGCCAGCAGCCAAGATATGAATAGGGGACAGGGTAAGGTCGAGCAGTACTTC
TRBJ1-2 TRBV6-6 TRBD1 NA CASRPGQYGYTF TGTGCCAGCAGACCGGGACAGTATGGCTACACCTTC
TRBJ2-1 TRBV5-1 NA NA CASSRDRREDEQFF TGCGCCAGCAGTAGGGACCGCCGAGAGGATGAGCAGTTCTTC
TRBJ1-2 TRBV5-1 NA once CASSSNLGGYTF TGCGCCAGCAGCTCTAATTTAGGCGGCTACACCTTC
TRBJ2-3 TRBV7-6 TRBD2 NA CASSLGRGGADTQYF TGTGCCAGCAGCTTAGGCCGGGGAGGGGCAGATACGCAGTATTTT
TRBJ2-6 TRBV7-2 TRBD1 NA CAGSLDRVGANALTF TGTGCCGGCTCGCTCGACAGGGTTGGGGCCAACGCCCTGACTTTC
TRBJ2-5 TRBV28 TRBD2 NA CASNLSGGQYGKKETQYF TGTGCCAGCAATCTTAGCGGGGGGCAATACGGGAAAAAAGAGACCCAGTACTTC
TRBJ1-1 TRBV20-1 NA NA CSASQGTTEAFF TGCAGTGCTAGCCAGGGGACCACTGAAGCTTTCTTT
TRBJ2-3 TRBV20-1 TRBD2 NA CSAWTSGRSSTDTQYF TGCAGTGCGTGGACTAGCGGGAGGTCTAGCACAGATACGCAGTATTTT
TRBJ2-3 TRBV5-6 TRBD1 NA CASSRTGAPDTQYF TGTGCCAGCAGCCGTACAGGGGCCCCAGATACGCAGTATTTT
TRBJ1-5 TRBV12-3/TRBV12-4 NA NA CASSLRDINQPQHF TGTGCCAGCAGTTTACGGGACATCAATCAGCCCCAGCATTTT
TRBJ2-5 TRBV12-3/TRBV12-4 NA NA CASTQGLETQYF TGTGCCAGCACCCAGGGCCTGGAGACCCAGTACTTC
TRBJ2-7 TRBV7-2 TRBD1 NA CASSLATGGDYEQYF TGTGCCAGCAGCTTAGCGACAGGGGGAGACTACGAGCAGTACTTC